These 16 T cell receptor beta chains originate from one sample sequenced in a study of tumour-infiltrating T cells in Burkitt lymphoma. Profiled with immunoSEQ multiplex PCR; TCRdb holds only in-frame clones, not every one. The data contain more than 1,000 clones, 70% to 90% of them singletons. The sequenced sample was tumor tissue. The receptors shown here come from a human donor with Burkitt lymphoma.

There are a few counts of this clone. The genes are TRBV19 and TRBJ1-5, with 7 bases identical to TRBD1. J gave up 6 bases and V 5 bases, and 7 bases lay outside the gene matches. This CDR3 comprises 14 residues. Germline loops: CDR1 LNHDA, CDR2 SQIVND (reference sequence). CDR3 coding DNA: TGTGCCAGTAGTGAAAGGGGGCCGGGTCAGCCCCAGCATTTT. This encodes CASSERGPGQPQHF. The variable domain in full, completed from reference TRBV19 and TRBJ1-5, reads DGGITQSPKYLFRKEGQNVTLSCEQNLNHDAMYWYRQDPGQGLRLIYYSQIVNDFQKGDIAEGYSVSREKKESFPLTVTSAQKNPTAFYLCASSERGPGQPQHFGDGTRLSIL.

The V gene is TRBV27, the J gene TRBJ1-1, with D hard to call. Trimming removed 0 bases at V and 7 bases at J, with 12 bases between. CDR1 MNHEY and CDR2 SMNVEV come from the germline V gene (reference sequence). CDR3 length: 14 amino acids. Here the CDR3 reads CASSLSFRTVEAFF. The CDR3 DNA sequence: TGTGCCAGCAGTTTATCGTTCAGAACGGTTGAAGCTTTCTTT.

The rearrangement links TRBV2 to TRBJ2-1, with D tentatively TRBD2 (6 bases). The V end lost 2 bases, the J end lost 1 base, and 12 bases lay between the germline ends. CDR3 length: 16 amino acids. Germline V CDR1 and CDR2: SNHLY, FYNNEI. CDR3 nucleotides: TGTGCCAGCAGTGAAAGGGCGAGCGGGTCCTACAATGAGCAGTTCTTC. This gives the protein CASSERASGSYNEQFF.

The rearrangement links TRBV7-2 to TRBJ1-1; TRBD1 might be the D (6 bases). Trimming cost V 8 bases and J 4 bases, with 14 bases left between them. Germline CDR1 reads SGHTA; CDR2 reads FQGNSA. The CDR3 has 13 amino acids. The CDR3 DNA sequence: TGTGCCAGCCGTAGGGGGGTGAGCACTGAAGCTTTCTTT. It codes for CASRRGVSTEAFF.

The sample holds a few counts of this clone. The rearrangement links TRBV29-1 to TRBJ2-2; the D is unclear. The CDR3 extends over 12 amino acids. The V gene's germline CDR1 is SQVTM and CDR2 ANQGSEA. The germline V and J ends were trimmed by 4 bases and 3 bases, with 6 bases remaining between them. The CDR3 nucleotides are TGCAGCGTTGGGGCTTACACCGGGGAGCTGTTTTTT. Translation gives CSVGAYTGELFF.

This rearrangement joins TRBV5-6 to TRBJ1-1, with 8 bases identical to TRBD1. This CDR3 is 15 amino acids long. V dropped 0 bases and J dropped 1; count of bases not matched to a gene: 2. Germline CDR1 is SGHDT and CDR2 is YYEEEE. This CDR3 reads CASSLAGTGNTEAFF. The CDR3 DNA follows: TGTGCCAGCAGCTTGGCCGGGACAGGGAACACTGAAGCTTTCTTT.

This chain joins TRBV2 and TRBJ2-7, with TRBD2 matching 8 bases. J was trimmed by 2 bases and V by 6 bases; bases with no gene match: 12. The CDR3 runs 16 residues. The germline V gene encodes CDR1 SNHLY and CDR2 FYNNEI. The DNA for the CDR3 is TGTGCCAGCAGCCGTGGGGGTAGCGGGACAACCTACGAGCAGTACTTC. It translates to CASSRGGSGTTYEQYF.

The chain combines TRBV27 with TRBJ2-1; D remains ambiguous. There are 13 residues in the CDR3. The V and J ends lost 3 bases and 4 bases respectively, with 7 bases between them. CDR1 is MNHEY and CDR2 is SMNVEV in the germline V gene (reference sequence). The CDR3 DNA follows: TGTGCCAGCAGTTTGGGCAGATACAATGAGCAGTTCTTC. Translating it yields CASSLGRYNEQFF.

With respect to this clone: Compared with germline, one end of the junction differs, possibly owing to a read error. The CDR3 DNA sequence: TGTGCCTGGAATCAGGGACAGGGCCTAGCCAACGTCCTAACTTTC. Residues: CAWNQGQGLANVLTF. J is TRBJ2-6 and V is TRBV30; 9 bases map to TRBD1. Germline V lookup: CDR1 GTSNPN, CDR2 SVGIG (reference sequence). CDR3 size: 15 residues. The full variable domain, rest sourced from reference TRBV30 and TRBJ2-6, is SQTIHQWPATLVQPVGSPLSLECTVEGTSNPNLYWYRQAAGRGLQLLFYSVGIGQISSEVPQNLSASRPQDRQFILSSKKLLLSDSGFYLCAWNQGQGLANVLTFGAGSRLTVL.

The chain couples TRBV9 to TRBJ2-1; D unclear. Germline assignment: CDR1 SGDLS and CDR2 YYNGEE. The CDR3 loop spans 14 amino acids. V was cut by 1 base and J by 6 bases, with 11 bases left in between. CDR3 coding DNA: TGTGCCAGCAGCGTATACGATGTGGGCAATGAGCAGTTCTTC. This codes for CASSVYDVGNEQFF.

The chain recombines TRBV30 with TRBJ2-5; D may be TRBD1 (6 bases). The V end was cut by 2 bases, the J end by 5 bases, with 6 bases between. Germline-derived CDR1 and CDR2 are GTSNPN and SVGIG (reference sequence). The CDR3 spans 11 residues. For the CDR3, the DNA is TGTGCCTGGAGTACAGGGGAGACCCAGTACTTC. Its protein is CAWSTGETQYF.

The chain couples TRBV27 to TRBJ1-2; TRBD1 matches at 9 bases. Trimming took 6 bases from V and 4 from J; bases not matched to a gene: 6. There are 14 residues in the CDR3. Germline V gene sequence: CDR1 MNHEY, CDR2 SMNVEV (reference sequence). The CDR3 loop is CASRRTGEPYGYTF. The CDR3 bases are TGTGCCAGCAGGAGGACAGGGGAGCCCTATGGCTACACCTTC.

The V gene is TRBV19, the J gene TRBJ2-3; possibly TRBD1 for D (6 bases). The V end lost 3 bases, the J end lost 6 bases, and 19 bases lay between the germline ends. Germline CDR1 and CDR2: LNHDA and SQIVND (reference sequence). The CDR3 runs to 16 residues. CDR3 coding DNA: TGTGCCAGTAGTATTGGACAGCCCTATACACATGATACGCAGTATTTT. Translation: CASSIGQPYTHDTQYF.

This clone was found a few times. The chain combines TRBV29-1 with TRBJ2-5; 7 nucleotides align to TRBD1. This CDR3 has 14 residues. The germline V gene encodes CDR1 SQVTM and CDR2 ANQGSEA. The junction had 4 bases not matched to a gene; V was cut back by 0 bases and J by 3 bases. This chain's CDR3 is CSVEDRTGEETQYF. Here the CDR3 DNA reads TGCAGCGTTGAAGATAGAACAGGGGAAGAGACCCAGTACTTC. The whole variable domain, remainder taken from reference TRBV29-1 and TRBJ2-5, is SAVISQKPSRDICQRGTSLTIQCQVDSQVTMMFWYRQQPGQSLTLIATANQGSEATYESGFVIDKFPISRPNLTFSTLTVSNMSPEDSSIYLCSVEDRTGEETQYFGPGTRLLVL.

The genes are TRBV19 and TRBJ1-2; D ambiguous. The CDR3 totals 14 residues. Germline V gene sequence: CDR1 LNHDA, CDR2 SQIVND (reference sequence). Trimming removed 5 bases at V and 3 bases at J, with 13 bases between. CDR3 sequence: CASSFVLRDYGYTF. The DNA of the CDR3 is TGTGCCAGTAGTTTTGTACTTAGGGACTATGGCTACACCTTC.

This clone has just one count. The chain joins TRBV6-5 to TRBJ2-5; a possible D gene is TRBD1 (6 bases). This CDR3 comprises 14 residues. V was trimmed by 2 bases and J by 5 bases, leaving 12 bases between them. CDR1 and CDR2 (germline): MNHEY, SVGAGI. This CDR3 is CASSYAAGDETQYF. The CDR3 region has the DNA TGTGCCAGCAGTTACGCGGCAGGGGACGAGACCCAGTACTTC.